The present TCR beta chain was sequenced within a study of T cell responses to AZD1222 COVID-19 vaccine. Repertoires were generated with immunoSEQ multiplex PCR, while TCRdb's copy carries only in-frame clones and drops some. The sample shows about 130,000 clones, 93% of them seen only once. CDR3 length: 14 residues. CDR1 and CDR2 (germline): MNHEY, SMNVEV (reference sequence). Trimming cost V 7 bases and J 1 base; bases outside gene matches: 4. The rearrangement links TRBV27 to TRBJ1-1, with 9 bases lining up with TRBD1. The clonotype comes from an adult in good health. This specimen was peripheral blood, taken on day 0 of AZD1222 vaccination. Here the CDR3 DNA reads TGTGCCAGCACCGTGACAGGGGGGAACACTGAAGCTTTCTTT. Its translation: CASTVTGGNTEAFF.